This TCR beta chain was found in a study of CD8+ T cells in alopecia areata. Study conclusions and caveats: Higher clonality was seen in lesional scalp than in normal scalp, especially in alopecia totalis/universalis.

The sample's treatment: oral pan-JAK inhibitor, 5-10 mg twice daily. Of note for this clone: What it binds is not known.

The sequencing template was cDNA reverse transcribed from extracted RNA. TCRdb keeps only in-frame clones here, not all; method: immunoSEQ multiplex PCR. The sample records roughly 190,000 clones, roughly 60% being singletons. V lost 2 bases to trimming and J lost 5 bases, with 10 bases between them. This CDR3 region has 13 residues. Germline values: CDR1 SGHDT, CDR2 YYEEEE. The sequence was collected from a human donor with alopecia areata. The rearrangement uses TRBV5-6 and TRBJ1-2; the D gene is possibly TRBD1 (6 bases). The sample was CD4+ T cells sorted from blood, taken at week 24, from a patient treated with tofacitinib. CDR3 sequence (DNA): TGTGCCAGCAGCTTCAAAGGGGGATATGGCTACACCTTC. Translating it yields CASSFKGGYGYTF.